This entry features one T cell receptor (beta chain) sequence. The clone's antigen remains unknown. Base qualities are not at hand, and no much larger clone is one base apart. V and J are trimmed by 3 bases and 0 bases, and the gene matches miss 0 bases of the junction. Per the germline V gene, SGHRS is the CDR1 and YFSETQ is the CDR2. Reading from cysteine to phenylalanine, the CDR3 counts 15 amino acids. The DNA shown is the 45-base CDR3, in frame from base 1. The immunoSEQ assay at survey resolution was used to sequence TCRbeta rearrangements from genomic DNA. Concerning the study's data processing: In the TCR sequencing data, the smallest productive clonotype frequency that could be detected was 2.59 x 10-5. Only productive TCRbeta rearrangements, defined as complete and in-frame sequences, were included in the analyses. Sample clonality was computed as Simpson clonality in the immunoSEQ Analyzer version 3.0. Clones were categorized by frequency as very rare, small, medium, large (1-20%) or hyperexpanded (>20%). Generation probabilities were estimated with OLGA 1.2.3, V-gene circos plots were made with VDJtools, specificities were searched in VDJdb, and CDR3 motifs were identified with GLIPH. The table comes from immuneACCESS by way of TCRdb, which keeps in-frame sequences with V and J called. Part of the clones is missing from these tables; in studies checked, under half for an unresolved V gene and the rest for unknown reasons. V and J calls and clone size follow that table, whereas D and trimming were derived from the DNA. The sample table records about 38,000 clones; about 81% of these occur just once. The top ten clones comprise 0.45% to 0.55% of the sample.

The healthy controls were 35 or so blood donors, and the buffy coats of these donors were supplied by the Finnish Red Cross blood service. All TCR-sequenced material derived from peripheral blood: patient blood samples and healthy donor buffy coats. Peripheral blood mononuclear cells were isolated by Ficoll-Hypaque gradient centrifugation. CD4+ cells were purified magnetically from the buffy coats of healthy controls. Genomic DNA was extracted using the Gentra Puregene Cell and Tissue kit, and a Qubit 2.0 fluorometer was used to quantify it. This specimen belongs to a study of STAT5B mutations in CD4+ large granular lymphocyte leukemia (dated by TCRdb to 2021 to 2024). Context from the whole study: Among healthy controls, the CDR3 'QG' motif was associated with a particular HLA allele. Flow cytometry on FACSCanto II or FACSVerse showed that the purified fractions were more than 95% pure among lymphocytes. The TCRbeta repertoires of CD4+ T-cell large granular lymphocyte leukemia patients were compared with the TCRbeta repertoires of healthy blood donors. Results the study describes overall, beyond this receptor: The data were not HLA-matched, and the relatively small sample size could explain the higher clonality seen in CD4+ compared with CD8+ T-LGLL. Compared with healthy CD4+ repertoires, CD4-sorted patient repertoires appeared more clonal, and this difference remained even after the putative leukemic clones were removed. Enrichment of TRBV06-family usage was observed among the top patient clones (8/27) relative to healthy controls (2/35). Main leukemic clonotypes were private to each patient, although about a quarter of the main leukemic clonotypes were found at low frequency in the non-leukemic repertoires of other patients.

The receptor's source is a human donor in good health. The V gene is TRBV5-1 and the J gene is TRBJ2-2, with 9 bases in between that match TRBD1. The sequencing input was CD4+ T cells from blood buffy coats. The bases read TGCGCCAGCAGCTGGGACAGGGCGAACACCGGGGAGCTGTTTTTT. Translated, this is CASSWDRANTGELFF.